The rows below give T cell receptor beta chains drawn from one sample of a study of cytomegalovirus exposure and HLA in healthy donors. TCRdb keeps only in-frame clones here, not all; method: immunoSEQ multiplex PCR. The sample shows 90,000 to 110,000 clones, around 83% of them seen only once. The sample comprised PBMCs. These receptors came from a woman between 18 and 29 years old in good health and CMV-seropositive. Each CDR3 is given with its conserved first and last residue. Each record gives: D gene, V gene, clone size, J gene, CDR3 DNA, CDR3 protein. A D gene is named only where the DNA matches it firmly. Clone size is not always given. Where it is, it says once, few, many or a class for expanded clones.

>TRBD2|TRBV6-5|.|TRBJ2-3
TGTGCCAGCAGCCGGACTAGCGGAAGAGGGACGCAGTATTTT
CASSRTSGRGTQYF
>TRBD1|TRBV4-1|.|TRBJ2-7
TGCGCCAGCAGCCAAGCTGGGACAGGGGCCTACGAGCAGTACTTC
CASSQAGTGAYEQYF
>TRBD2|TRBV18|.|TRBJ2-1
TGTGCCAGCTCACCACCCAGCGGGAGTAAAGATGAGCAGTTCTTC
CASSPPSGSKDEQFF
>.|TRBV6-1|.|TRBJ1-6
TGTGCCAGCCACAGGCCGCCTAGGAGTTCACCCCTCCACTTT
CASHRPPRSSPLHF
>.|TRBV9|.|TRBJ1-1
TGTGCCAGCAGCCCCCCAACAGGGCTGTACACTGAAGCTTTCTTT
CASSPPTGLYTEAFF
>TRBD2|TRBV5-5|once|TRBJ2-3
TGTGCCAGCAGCTTGGAGGGAGGGGTCACAAAGAGCACAGATACGCAGTATTTT
CASSLEGGVTKSTDTQYF
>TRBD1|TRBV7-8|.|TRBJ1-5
TGTGCCAGCAGCTCGGGGACAGGGCTAGACAATCAGCCCCAGCATTTT
CASSSGTGLDNQPQHF
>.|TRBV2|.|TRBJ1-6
TGTGCCAGCAGTGAAGAGCGTGGGGCAGGCAATTCACCCCTCCACTTT
CASSEERGAGNSPLHF
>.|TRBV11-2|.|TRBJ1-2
TGTGCCAGCAGCTTCTCAGGGGTCTATGGCTACACCTTC
CASSFSGVYGYTF
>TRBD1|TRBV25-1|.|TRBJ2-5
TGTGCCAGCAGTCGACAGGGAACGGAGACCCAGTACTTC
CASSRQGTETQYF
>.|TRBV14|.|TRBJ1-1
TGTGCCAGCAGCGGGCCCGGGGCGGGGGACACTGAAGCTTTCTTT
CASSGPGAGDTEAFF
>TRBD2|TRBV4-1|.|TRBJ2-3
TGCGCCAGCAGCGGAAGGACTAGCTCAGATACGCAGTATTTT
CASSGRTSSDTQYF
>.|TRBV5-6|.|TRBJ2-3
TGTGCCAGCAGCTTGGGCGGATACACAGATACGCAGTATTTT
CASSLGGYTDTQYF
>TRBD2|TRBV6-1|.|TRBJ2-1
TGTGCCACCCAGACTAGCGGTTCTAGGGAGCAGTTCTTC
CATQTSGSREQFF
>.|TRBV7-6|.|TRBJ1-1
TGTGCCAGCAGCTTAGCTCGGCGGGACCTATCGAGAGCTTTCTTT
CASSLARRDLSRAFF
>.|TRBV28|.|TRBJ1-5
TGTGCCAGCAGTTCGACGGAAGGGGACTTTGGCAATCAGCCCCAGCATTTT
CASSSTEGDFGNQPQHF
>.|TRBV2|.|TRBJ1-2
TGTGCCAGCCTGGACAGCTACGTTTATGGCTACACCTTC
CASLDSYVYGYTF
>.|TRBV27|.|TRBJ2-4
TGTGCCAGCAGTGATACCGACACCAAAAACATTCAGTACTTC
CASSDTDTKNIQYF
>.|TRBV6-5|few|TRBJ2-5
TGTGCCAGCAGCCAGCCAGGGCGGGAGACCCAGTACTTC
CASSQPGRETQYF
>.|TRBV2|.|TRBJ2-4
TGTGCCAGCAGTGACCCGGGGTCGGGTCTAGGCAAAAACATTCAGTACTTC
CASSDPGSGLGKNIQYF
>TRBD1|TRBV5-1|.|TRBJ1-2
TGCGCCAGCAGTTCCGGGACAGTACTCTATGGCTACACCTTC
CASSSGTVLYGYTF
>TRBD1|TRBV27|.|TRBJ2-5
TGTGCCAGCAGTCGACAGGGGACGGGGACCCAGTACTTC
CASSRQGTGTQYF